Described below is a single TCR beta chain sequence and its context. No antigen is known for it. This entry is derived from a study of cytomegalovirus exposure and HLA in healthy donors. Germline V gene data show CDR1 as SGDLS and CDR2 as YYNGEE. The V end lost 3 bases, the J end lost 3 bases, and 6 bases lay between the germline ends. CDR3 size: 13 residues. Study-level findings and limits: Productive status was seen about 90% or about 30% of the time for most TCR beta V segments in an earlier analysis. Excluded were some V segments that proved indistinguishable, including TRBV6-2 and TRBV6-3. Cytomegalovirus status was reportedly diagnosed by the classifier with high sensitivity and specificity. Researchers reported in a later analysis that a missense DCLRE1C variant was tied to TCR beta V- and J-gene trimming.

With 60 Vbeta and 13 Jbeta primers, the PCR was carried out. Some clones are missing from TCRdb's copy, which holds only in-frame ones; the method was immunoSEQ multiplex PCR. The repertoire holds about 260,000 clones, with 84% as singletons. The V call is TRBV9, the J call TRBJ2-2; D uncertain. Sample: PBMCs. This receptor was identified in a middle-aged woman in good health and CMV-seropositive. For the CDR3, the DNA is TGTGCCAGCAGCGCCGAGTACACCGGGGAGCTGTTTTTT. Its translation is CASSAEYTGELFF.